These 21 T cell receptor beta chains were all obtained from the same sample, sequenced in a study of T cells after yellow fever vaccination (dated by TCRdb to between 2018 and 2021). Libraries came from 5' RACE. The run used an Illumina NovaSeq 6000. TCRdb reran the public reads through fastp at Q25 and MiXCR, keeping productive beta chains. Entries are consolidated by CDR3 protein sequence, retaining the most common genes and DNA. The sample table lists 250,000 to 400,000 distinct CDR3 sequences, over 3.5% of them with a count of one. The ten largest make up approximately 19% of the sample. The treatment or condition label of this sample denotes: live attenuated yellow fever vaccine strain. Material: PBMCs, obtained 15 days after the yellow fever booster vaccination. These receptors were taken from a young man who received the YFV17D yellow fever vaccine.

There are many counts of this clonotype. This rearrangement joins TRBV20-1 to TRBJ2-4, with TRBD1 matching 8 bases. The CDR3 runs 14 residues. Germline V gene sequence: CDR1 DFQATT, CDR2 SNEGSKA (reference sequence). The V segment lost 6 bases and the J segment 4 bases; nucleotides outside the gene matches: 8. For the CDR3, the DNA is TGCAGTGCGGGGAGGACAGGGCTAAAAAACATTCAGTACTTC. Protein product: CSAGRTGLKNIQYF.

This clonotype was found a few times. The chain is built from TRBV7-6 and TRBJ2-2, with TRBD1 matching over 7 bases. Germline V lookup: CDR1 SGHVS, CDR2 FNYEAQ. The CDR3 is made up of 14 amino acids. The trim removed 5 bases at V and 6 bases at J, leaving 6 bases unmatched. The CDR3 protein is CASSPSGGPGELFF. CDR3 in DNA: TGTGCCAGCAGCCCATCAGGGGGACCCGGGGAGCTGTTTTTT.

The V call is TRBV20-1, the J call TRBJ2-3; 16 bases map to TRBD2. The CDR3 consists of 17 residues. The germline V gene encodes CDR1 DFQATT and CDR2 SNEGSKA (reference sequence). Trimming cost V 5 bases and J 0 bases; bases outside gene matches: 5. CDR3 in DNA: TGCAGTGCTGCCGGGACTAGCGGGGGGGCTAGCACAGATACGCAGTATTTT. Protein: CSAAGTSGGASTDTQYF.

This clonotype has a count of ten or more. The V call is TRBV18, the J call TRBJ2-1; TRBD1 agrees at 9 bases. V gave up 2 bases and J gave up 4 bases; unmatched junction bases: 6. Germline loops: CDR1 KGHSH, CDR2 LQKENI. CDR3 length equals 16 residues. DNA for the CDR3: TGTGCCAGCTCACCAACCGCCGGACAGGGGTACAATGAGCAGTTCTTC. It encodes CASSPTAGQGYNEQFF.

This clonotype has a handful of counts. The V and J genes are TRBV6-2 or TRBV6-3 and TRBJ1-1, with D maybe TRBD1 (5 bases). The length of the CDR3 is 15 residues. The V and J ends lost 2 bases and 0 bases respectively, with 10 bases between them. Germline V lookup: CDR1 MNHEY, CDR2 SVGEGT. For the CDR3, the DNA is TGTGCCAGCAGTTACCATGGGGGACTGAACACTGAAGCTTTCTTT. Translation gives CASSYHGGLNTEAFF.

The V call is TRBV20-1, the J call TRBJ2-7, with D tentatively TRBD2 (5 bases). The CDR3 sequence is 13 residues long. Trimming left V 0 bases short and J 3 bases short, with 9 bases between. Germline V gene sequence: CDR1 DFQATT, CDR2 SNEGSKA (reference sequence). This chain's CDR3 is CSARDRGIYEQYF. CDR3 bases: TGCAGTGCTAGAGATCGGGGAATCTACGAGCAGTACTTC.

The CDR3 DNA reads TGTGCCAGCAGACCTAGCGGGGGGCGACAAGAGACCCAGTACTTC. The encoded protein is CASRPSGGRQETQYF. The rearrangement uses TRBV14 and TRBJ2-5; 11 bases line up with TRBD2. The J segment lost 2 bases and the V segment lost 6 bases, leaving 5 bases of the junction unmatched. Germline CDR1 is SGHDN and CDR2 is FVKESK. This CDR3 region has 15 residues.

This clonotype was counted between two and nine times. CDR3: CASTLRVGQPQHF. The CDR3 coding sequence is TGTGCCAGCACCCTCAGGGTGGGCCAGCCCCAGCATTTT. The V gene is TRBV28, the J gene TRBJ1-5; possibly TRBD1 for D (5 bases). This CDR3 is 13 amino acids long. Trimming shortened V by 7 bases and J by 7 bases, and 14 bases separated the two germline ends. Germline CDR1 MDHEN, CDR2 SYDVKM.

The J gene is TRBJ2-5, the V gene TRBV23-1; a weak D match, TRBD1 (6 bases). TRBV23-1 is noted as an ORF with a role that remains uncertain. The CDR3 sequence is 12 residues long. V was pared by 8 bases and J by 2 bases, with 9 bases between. CDR3 sequence: CASCRGQETQYF. In DNA form, the CDR3 reads TGCGCCAGCTGCAGGGGTCAAGAGACCCAGTACTTC.

The rearrangement uses TRBV20-1 and TRBJ1-5; 8 nucleotides agree with TRBD1. Germline CDR1 reads DFQATT; CDR2 reads SNEGSKA (reference sequence). CDR3 length: 14 amino acids. V lost 6 bases to trimming and J lost 3 bases; unmatched junction nucleotides: 7. As DNA, the CDR3 is TGCAGTGCAAGGACAGGGAGCGTCAATCAGCCCCAGCATTTT. Translated, it gives CSARTGSVNQPQHF.

The rearrangement joins TRBV10-3 to TRBJ2-1; a possible D gene is TRBD1 (6 bases). Germline loops: CDR1 ENHRY, CDR2 SYGVKD. This CDR3 has 12 amino acids. Deletions cut 10 bases from V and 4 bases from J, with 11 bases between. The CDR3 protein is CATTDSYNEQFF. Here the CDR3 DNA reads TGTGCCACTACGGACAGTTACAATGAGCAGTTCTTC.

This clonotype was seen repeatedly, ten times or more. This rearrangement joins TRBV24-1 to TRBJ2-3, with D perhaps TRBD1 (6 bases). The CDR3 extends over 14 amino acids. CDR1 KGHDR and CDR2 SFDVKD come from the germline V gene. Between the trimmed V and J ends, which lost 4 bases and 1 base, there was a span of 8 bases. The CDR3, as DNA: TGTGCCACCAGTGACTACAGGGGCACAGATACGCAGTATTTT. This sequence encodes CATSDYRGTDTQYF.

This clonotype was found many times. The rearrangement links TRBV27 to TRBJ1-1; TRBD1 agrees at 11 bases. The J segment lost 3 bases and the V segment lost 2 bases, leaving 5 bases of the junction unmatched. The V gene's germline CDR1 is MNHEY and CDR2 SMNVEV (reference sequence). This CDR3 has 16 amino acids. This CDR3 reads CASSLVRTGGHTEAFF. CDR3 in DNA: TGTGCCAGCAGTTTAGTACGGACAGGGGGCCACACTGAAGCTTTCTTT.

This clonotype has a handful of counts. V is TRBV7-2 and J is TRBJ1-3; D uncertain. The V gene lost 1 base and the J gene lost 1 base, with 5 bases spanning the gap. Germline-derived CDR1 and CDR2 are SGHTA and FQGNSA. The CDR3 has 14 residues. The CDR3 DNA reads TGTGCCAGCAGCTTAGTACAATCTGGAAACACCATATATTTT. The encoded protein is CASSLVQSGNTIYF.

This clonotype came up many times. V is TRBV6-5 and J is TRBJ1-2, with TRBD1 matching 8 bases. This CDR3 has 13 amino acids. Losses at the gene ends were 5 bases for V and 8 bases for J; bases not matched to a gene: 7. Germline V gene lookup returns CDR1 MNHEY and CDR2 SVGAGI. The CDR3 DNA sequence: TGTGCCAGCAGTCTACGACAGGGGCTGGGCTACACCTTC. Translation: CASSLRQGLGYTF.

This clonotype was detected many times. The chain is built from TRBV20-1 and TRBJ2-7, with 11 bases aligning to TRBD2. The CDR3 is 16 residues long. V dropped 3 bases and J dropped 6; count of bases not matched to a gene: 13. Germline V gene data show CDR1 as DFQATT and CDR2 as SNEGSKA (reference sequence). In DNA, the CDR3 is TGCAGTGCTAGTGGAACTAGCGGGGGCCGGGGGCCCGAGCAGTACTTC. This encodes CSASGTSGGRGPEQYF.

This clonotype was counted only a few times. This rearrangement joins TRBV4-1 to TRBJ2-7; 8 nucleotides agree with TRBD1. CDR1 is MGHRA and CDR2 is YSYEKL in the germline V gene. V shed 2 bases, J shed 4 bases, and the junction held 4 bases outside the gene matches. The CDR3 extends over 14 amino acids. CDR3 nucleotide sequence: TGCGCCAGCAGCCAAAAGACAGGGGCGTACGAGCAGTACGTC. The encoded protein is CASSQKTGAYEQYV.

This chain connects TRBV7-2 to TRBJ2-5; TRBD2 aligns across 15 bases. Germline V gene sequence: CDR1 SGHTA, CDR2 FQGNSA. The V and J ends lost 4 bases and 4 bases, in that order; junction bases with no gene match: 7. This CDR3 contains 17 residues. CDR3 in amino acids: CASSSWTSGGGPETQYF. CDR3 bases: TGTGCCAGCAGCTCTTGGACTAGCGGGGGGGGCCCAGAGACCCAGTACTTC.

The genes are TRBV20-1 and TRBJ2-3, with D perhaps being TRBD1 or TRBD2 (6 bases each). Germline V gene lookup returns CDR1 DFQATT and CDR2 SNEGSKA (reference sequence). CDR3 length: 15 residues. Trimming removed 2 bases at V and 3 bases at J, with 15 bases between. In DNA, the CDR3 is TGCAGTGCTAGATCCGGGGGCAGGGTAACAGATACGCAGTATTTT. Its translation is CSARSGGRVTDTQYF.

This chain links TRBV15 with TRBJ2-6; D call uncertain. In germline, CDR1 is LNHNV, CDR2 YYDKDF (reference sequence). Trimming pared 1 base from V and 0 bases from J, leaving 4 bases between. This CDR3 contains 15 residues. CDR3 bases: TGTGCCACCAGCAGAGGTGTCTCTGGGGCCAACGTCCTGACTTTC. Translating gives CATSRGVSGANVLTF.

This clonotype appeared many times. This sequence joins TRBV20-1 and TRBJ2-2; 7 bases agree with TRBD1. V lost 7 bases and J lost 1; bases outside the gene matches: 9. CDR3 length: 15 amino acids. Germline V CDR1 and CDR2: DFQATT, SNEGSKA (reference sequence). In DNA form, the CDR3 reads TGCAGTGTTGCGTCGGACAGGAGGAACACCGGGGAGCTGTTTTTT. Translated, it gives CSVASDRRNTGELFF.